This paragraph reports one T cell receptor (beta chain). Its antigen is still unknown. This CDR3 comprises 18 residues. The V segment lost 0 bases and the J segment 4 bases; nucleotides outside the gene matches: 8. The V gene's germline CDR1 is LGHNA and CDR2 YNFKEQ. The source of the sample is a study of cytomegalovirus exposure and HLA in healthy donors. Overall study results and limits: Most observed TCR sequences were rare, whereas some public TCRs were detected in many donors. It was confirmed in vitro that a few of the CMV-associated chains were specific for CMV antigens.

Measured with immunoSEQ multiplex PCR; TCRdb has only the in-frame clones, and not every one. This table holds tens of thousands of clones, just over 95% found once. The TCR was taken from a woman aged 18-29 years in good health and CMV-seropositive. Input material: PBMCs. V usage is TRBV4-2 and J usage is TRBJ2-3; 12 nucleotides agree with TRBD2. CDR3 protein: CASSQDVPSGRGPDTQYF. The CDR3 coding sequence is TGTGCCAGCAGCCAAGATGTCCCTAGCGGGAGGGGGCCAGATACGCAGTATTTT.